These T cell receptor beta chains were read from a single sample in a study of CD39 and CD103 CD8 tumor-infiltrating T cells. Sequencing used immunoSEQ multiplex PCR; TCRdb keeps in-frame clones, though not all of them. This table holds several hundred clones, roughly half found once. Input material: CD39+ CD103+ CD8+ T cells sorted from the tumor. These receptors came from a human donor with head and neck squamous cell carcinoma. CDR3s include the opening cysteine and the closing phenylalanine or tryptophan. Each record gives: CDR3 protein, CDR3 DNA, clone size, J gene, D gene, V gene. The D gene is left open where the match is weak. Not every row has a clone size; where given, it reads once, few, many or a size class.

cdr3_aa: CASSWTEGELNYGYTF
cdr3_nt: TGTGCCAGCAGCTGGACAGAAGGAGAGCTTAACTATGGCTACACCTTC
clone_size: .
j_call: TRBJ1-2
d_call: .
v_call: TRBV7-9

cdr3_aa: CASSFLAGTDTQYF
cdr3_nt: TGTGCCAGCAGTTTTCTAGCGGGCACAGATACGCAGTATTTT
clone_size: .
j_call: TRBJ2-3
d_call: TRBD2
v_call: TRBV28

cdr3_aa: CASSFSSSNYGYTF
cdr3_nt: TGCGCCAGCAGCTTTAGTAGCAGTAACTATGGCTACACCTTC
clone_size: large
j_call: TRBJ1-2
d_call: .
v_call: TRBV5-1

cdr3_aa: CASSPRGFVYNEQFF
cdr3_nt: TGTGCCAGCAGCCCCCGGGGGTTTGTCTACAATGAGCAGTTCTTC
clone_size: large
j_call: TRBJ2-1
d_call: .
v_call: TRBV6-5

cdr3_aa: CASSQASTGGPHEQYF
cdr3_nt: TGCGCCAGCAGCCAAGCTTCCACGGGGGGGCCCCACGAGCAGTACTTC
clone_size: .
j_call: TRBJ2-7
d_call: TRBD2
v_call: TRBV4-1

cdr3_aa: CASTPGVGGPANYGYTF
cdr3_nt: TGCGCCAGCACACCGGGGGTAGGGGGCCCCGCTAACTATGGCTACACCTTC
clone_size: hyperexpanded
j_call: TRBJ1-2
d_call: TRBD1
v_call: TRBV4-1

cdr3_aa: CASSLGGPGTGHGYTF
cdr3_nt: TGCGCCAGCAGCTTGGGAGGTCCCGGGACAGGGCATGGCTACACCTTC
clone_size: .
j_call: TRBJ1-2
d_call: TRBD1
v_call: TRBV5-1

cdr3_aa: CALQGLGINSPLHF
cdr3_nt: TGTGCCTTACAGGGTTTGGGGATCAATTCACCCCTCCACTTT
clone_size: large
j_call: TRBJ1-6
d_call: .
v_call: TRBV30

cdr3_aa: CASSLEGTAYNEQFF
cdr3_nt: TGCGCCAGCAGCTTGGAAGGGACAGCCTACAATGAGCAGTTCTTC
clone_size: .
j_call: TRBJ2-1
d_call: TRBD1
v_call: TRBV5-1

cdr3_aa: CASSLPGTGASVTQYF
cdr3_nt: TGCGCCAGCAGCTTGCCCGGGACAGGGGCCTCGGTGACCCAGTACTTC
clone_size: few
j_call: TRBJ2-5
d_call: TRBD1
v_call: TRBV5-1

cdr3_aa: CASSLGGGRDEQYF
cdr3_nt: TGTGCCAGCAGCTTAGGTGGGGGCCGCGACGAGCAGTACTTC
clone_size: .
j_call: TRBJ2-7
d_call: .
v_call: TRBV11-2

cdr3_aa: CASSLMAGSNQPQHF
cdr3_nt: TGTGCCAGCAGTTTAATGGCAGGGTCTAATCAGCCCCAGCATTTT
clone_size: .
j_call: TRBJ1-5
d_call: .
v_call: TRBV27

cdr3_aa: CASSIGPENQPQHF
cdr3_nt: TGTGCCAGTAGTATTGGCCCCGAGAATCAGCCCCAGCATTTT
clone_size: .
j_call: TRBJ1-5
d_call: .
v_call: TRBV19

cdr3_aa: CASSLVGSYEQYF
cdr3_nt: TGCGCCAGCAGCTTGGTGGGCAGCTACGAGCAGTACTTC
clone_size: .
j_call: TRBJ2-7
d_call: .
v_call: TRBV5-1

cdr3_aa: CASSYWTGGNSYEQYF
cdr3_nt: TGTGCCAGCAGTTACTGGACAGGGGGAAACTCCTACGAGCAGTACTTC
clone_size: .
j_call: TRBJ2-7
d_call: TRBD1
v_call: TRBV6-9

cdr3_aa: CATSGQGNEQFF
cdr3_nt: TGTGCCACCTCGGGACAGGGCAATGAGCAGTTCTTC
clone_size: .
j_call: TRBJ2-1
d_call: TRBD1
v_call: TRBV19

cdr3_aa: CASSLFFGGSSELFF
cdr3_nt: TGTGCCAGCAGCCTGTTTTTCGGGGGATCCTCGGAACTGTTTTTT
clone_size: hyperexpanded
j_call: TRBJ1-4
d_call: .
v_call: TRBV7-9

cdr3_aa: CASSGRTGVGDTEAFF
cdr3_nt: TGTGCCAGCAGCGGAAGGACAGGGGTGGGGGATACTGAAGCTTTCTTT
clone_size: .
j_call: TRBJ1-1
d_call: TRBD1
v_call: TRBV9

cdr3_aa: CASSPGQGPYEQYF
cdr3_nt: TGTGCCAGTAGCCCGGGACAGGGCCCCTACGAGCAGTACTTC
clone_size: .
j_call: TRBJ2-7
d_call: TRBD1
v_call: TRBV19

cdr3_aa: CASSLLVEGTQYF
cdr3_nt: TGTGCCAGCAGCTTATTGGTAGAAGGGACCCAGTACTTC
clone_size: hyperexpanded
j_call: TRBJ2-5
d_call: .
v_call: TRBV7-6

cdr3_aa: CASSPDFRGDGWETQYF
cdr3_nt: TGTGCCAGCTCACCCGATTTTCGTGGGGATGGATGGGAGACCCAGTACTTC
clone_size: .
j_call: TRBJ2-5
d_call: .
v_call: TRBV18

cdr3_aa: CASSIPEGEQFF
cdr3_nt: TGTGCCAGTAGTATACCCGAAGGTGAGCAGTTCTTC
clone_size: .
j_call: TRBJ2-1
d_call: .
v_call: TRBV19

cdr3_aa: CASSVWETGRNTEAFF
cdr3_nt: TGTGCCAGCAGTGTGTGGGAAACAGGGAGGAACACTGAAGCTTTCTTT
clone_size: .
j_call: TRBJ1-1
d_call: .
v_call: TRBV6-1

cdr3_aa: CASSPPGGPNTGELFF
cdr3_nt: TGTGCCAGCTCACCACCGGGGGGGCCGAACACCGGGGAGCTGTTTTTT
clone_size: .
j_call: TRBJ2-2
d_call: .
v_call: TRBV18

cdr3_aa: CASSFIGDEQFF
cdr3_nt: TGCGCCAGCAGCTTTATCGGGGATGAGCAGTTCTTC
clone_size: .
j_call: TRBJ2-1
d_call: .
v_call: TRBV5-1

cdr3_aa: CASSQMSGARNEQYF
cdr3_nt: TGCGCCAGCAGCCAAATGTCAGGGGCTAGGAACGAGCAGTACTTC
clone_size: once
j_call: TRBJ2-7
d_call: .
v_call: TRBV4-1

cdr3_aa: CASDLVDSYNEQFF
cdr3_nt: TGTGCCAGCGACTTGGTGGACTCCTACAATGAGCAGTTCTTC
clone_size: .
j_call: TRBJ2-1
d_call: .
v_call: TRBV11-1

cdr3_aa: CASSINPEYQPQHF
cdr3_nt: TGTGCCAGTAGTATAAATCCGGAATATCAGCCCCAGCATTTT
clone_size: .
j_call: TRBJ1-5
d_call: .
v_call: TRBV19

cdr3_aa: CASSLPGTGSEKLFF
cdr3_nt: TGTGCCAGCAGTTTACCCGGGACAGGGTCTGAAAAACTGTTTTTT
clone_size: .
j_call: TRBJ1-4
d_call: TRBD1
v_call: TRBV28